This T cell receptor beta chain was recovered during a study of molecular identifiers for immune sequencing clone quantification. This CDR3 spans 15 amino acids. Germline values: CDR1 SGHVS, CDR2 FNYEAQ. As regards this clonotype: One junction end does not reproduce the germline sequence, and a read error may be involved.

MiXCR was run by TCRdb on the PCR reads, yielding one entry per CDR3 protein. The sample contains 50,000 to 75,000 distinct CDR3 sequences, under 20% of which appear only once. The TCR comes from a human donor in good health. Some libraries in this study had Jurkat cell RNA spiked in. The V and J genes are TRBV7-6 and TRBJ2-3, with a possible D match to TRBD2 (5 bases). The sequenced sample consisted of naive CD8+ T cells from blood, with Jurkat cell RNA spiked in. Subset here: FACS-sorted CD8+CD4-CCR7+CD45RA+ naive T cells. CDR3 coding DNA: TGTGCCAGCAGCCAGACTACCGGTAGCACTGATACGCGGTATTTT. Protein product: CASSQTTGSTDTRYF.